Shown below are 10 T cell receptor beta chains from a single sample sequenced in a study of T cell responses to AZD1222 COVID-19 vaccine. Data came from immunoSEQ multiplex PCR; TCRdb stores just in-frame clones and leaves some out. Among tens of thousands of clones, around 85% were seen once, and the ten largest hold roughly 25%. The material sequenced was peripheral blood, taken 28 days after the second AZD1222 dose. These receptors were obtained from an adult who received the AZD1222 COVID-19 vaccine.

The rearrangement joins TRBV28 to TRBJ2-3, with D hard to call. Germline V lookup: CDR1 MDHEN, CDR2 SYDVKM. V was clipped by 7 bases and J by 14 bases, with 22 bases between them. This CDR3 comprises 13 residues. CDR3 loop: CASTRGPGTVGYF. Written as DNA, the CDR3 is TGTGCCAGCACCCGAGGACCTGGAACAGTTGGGTATTTT.

This sequence joins TRBV19 and TRBJ2-2; 7 bases line up with TRBD1. This CDR3 is 17 amino acids long. V shed 5 bases and J 0 bases; nucleotides not matched to a gene: 9. Germline loops: CDR1 LNHDA, CDR2 SQIVND (reference sequence). The CDR3 DNA is TGTGCCAGTAGTGCCAGGGGGTCCTTTACGAACACCGGGGAGCTGTTTTTT. Translated, it gives CASSARGSFTNTGELFF.

The chain couples TRBV6-4 to TRBJ2-1, with 8 bases identical to TRBD2. Germline V CDR1 and CDR2: MRHNA, SNTAGT. V was pared by 2 bases and J by 8 bases, with 8 bases of the junction left unmatched. The CDR3 contains 15 residues. The DNA of the CDR3 is TGTGCCAGCAGTGACGTGGGACTAGGACGCGATGAGCAGTTCTTC. It specifies CASSDVGLGRDEQFF.

For the CDR3, the DNA is TGTGCCATCAGTGAGAACAGGGAGATGAACACTGAAGCTTTCTTT. Encoded protein: CAISENREMNTEAFF. The rearrangement links TRBV10-3 to TRBJ1-1, with D possibly matching TRBD1 (6 bases). The CDR3 extends over 15 amino acids. CDR1 is ENHRY, CDR2 SYGVKD, per germline. The V and J ends lost 2 bases and 0 bases respectively, with 10 bases between them.

The chain employs TRBV5-8 and TRBJ2-7; D may be TRBD2 (5 bases). V lost 2 bases, J lost 3 bases, and 12 bases lay in between. The CDR3 has 14 residues. Germline values: CDR1 SGHTS, CDR2 YDEGEE. CDR3 loop: CASSLGGELYEQYF. The CDR3 bases are TGTGCCAGCAGCTTAGGAGGAGAACTCTACGAGCAGTACTTC.

The chain links TRBV28 to TRBJ1-5; D is possibly TRBD1 (5 bases). The length of the CDR3 is 15 residues. V lost 7 bases to trimming and J lost 7 bases, with 20 bases between them. Looked up from germline, CDR1 is MDHEN and CDR2 is SYDVKM. CDR3 in DNA: TGTGCCAGCAAAGAGCAATCAGGGCCCTTCCAGCCCCAGCATTTT. It yields the protein CASKEQSGPFQPQHF.

This chain joins TRBV18 and TRBJ2-7; 11 nucleotides line up with TRBD1. This CDR3 region has 16 residues. V lost 4 bases to trimming and J lost 4 bases; unmatched junction nucleotides: 9. Germline V gene data show CDR1 as KGHSH and CDR2 as LQKENI. The CDR3 loop reads CASSRPPGTGGYEQYF. Written as DNA, the CDR3 is TGTGCCAGCTCACGCCCGCCCGGGACAGGGGGTTACGAGCAGTACTTC.

In this sample, this clone turned up once. This rearrangement joins TRBV13 to TRBJ2-7; D possibly matches TRBD1 or TRBD2 (5 bases each). Germline loops: CDR1 PRHDT, CDR2 FYEKMQ (reference sequence). Trimming stripped 3 bases from V and 4 bases from J, with 16 bases between. The CDR3 sequence is 15 residues long. The CDR3 region has the DNA TGTGCCAGCAGCTTGGACCGGGACGGGAATTACGAGCAGTACTTC. It translates to CASSLDRDGNYEQYF.

The rearrangement links TRBV5-6 to TRBJ2-2; 7 nucleotides align to TRBD1. The CDR3 contains 16 residues. The trim removed 2 bases at V and 0 bases at J, leaving 4 bases unmatched. CDR1 is SGHDT, CDR2 YYEEEE, per germline. The CDR3 here is CASSFSGQANTGELFF. In DNA form, the CDR3 reads TGTGCCAGCAGCTTTTCCGGACAGGCGAACACCGGGGAGCTGTTTTTT.

The chain uses TRBV19 and TRBJ1-1, with TRBD1 identical over 7 bases. The CDR3 is 15 residues long. Germline V gene lookup returns CDR1 LNHDA and CDR2 SQIVND (reference sequence). After removal of 10 bases from V and 1 base from J, the junction contained 12 bases not matched to a gene. DNA for the CDR3: TGTGCCACCAGGCCAGGGGGGGAGGGGAACACTGAAGCTTTCTTT. It is translated as CATRPGGEGNTEAFF.